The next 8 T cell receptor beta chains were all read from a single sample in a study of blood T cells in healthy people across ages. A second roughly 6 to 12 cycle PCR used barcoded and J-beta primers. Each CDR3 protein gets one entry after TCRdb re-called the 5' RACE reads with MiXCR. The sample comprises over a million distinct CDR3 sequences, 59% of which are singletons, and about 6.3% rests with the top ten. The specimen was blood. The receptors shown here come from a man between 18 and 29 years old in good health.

This CDR3 is CAIKLGTSGSPGMGTQYF. The DNA for the CDR3 is TGTGCCATCAAACTCGGGACTAGCGGGAGCCCTGGAATGGGGACGCAGTATTTT. V and J are TRBV10-3 and TRBJ2-3, with TRBD2 matching 14 bases. CDR1 ENHRY and CDR2 SYGVKD come from the germline V gene. This CDR3 is 18 amino acids long. V shed 7 bases and J 9 bases; nucleotides not matched to a gene: 18.

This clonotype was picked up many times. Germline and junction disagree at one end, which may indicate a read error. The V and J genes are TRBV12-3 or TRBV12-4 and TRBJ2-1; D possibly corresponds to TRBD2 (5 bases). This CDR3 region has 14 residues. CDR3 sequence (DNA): TGTGCCAGCAGCTTAGCCGGACTGTACAATGAGCAGTTCTTC. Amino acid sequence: CASSLAGLYNEQFF.

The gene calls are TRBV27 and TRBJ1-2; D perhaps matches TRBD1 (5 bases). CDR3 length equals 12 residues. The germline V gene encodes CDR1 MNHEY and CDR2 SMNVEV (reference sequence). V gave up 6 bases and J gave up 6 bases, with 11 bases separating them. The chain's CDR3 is CASRSDRNGYTF. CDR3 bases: TGTGCCAGCAGGTCAGACAGAAATGGCTACACCTTC.

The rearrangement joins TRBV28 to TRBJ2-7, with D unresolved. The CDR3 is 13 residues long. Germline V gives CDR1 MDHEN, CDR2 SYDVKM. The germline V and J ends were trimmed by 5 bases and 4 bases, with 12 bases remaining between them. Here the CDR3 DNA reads TGTGCCAGCAGTGTAAAGGATGGGTACGAGCAGTACTTC. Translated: CASSVKDGYEQYF.

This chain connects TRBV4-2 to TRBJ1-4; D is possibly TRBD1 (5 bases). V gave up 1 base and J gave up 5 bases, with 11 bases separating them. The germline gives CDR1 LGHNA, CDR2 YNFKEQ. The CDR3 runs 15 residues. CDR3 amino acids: CASSQVGGGNEKLFF. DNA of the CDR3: TGTGCCAGCAGCCAAGTTGGGGGGGGGAATGAAAAACTGTTTTTT.

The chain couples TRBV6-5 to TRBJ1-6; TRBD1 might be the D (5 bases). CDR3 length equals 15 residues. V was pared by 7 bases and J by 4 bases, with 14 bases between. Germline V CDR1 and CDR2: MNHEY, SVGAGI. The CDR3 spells CASKVGAGYNSPLHF. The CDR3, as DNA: TGTGCCAGCAAAGTCGGCGCAGGGTATAATTCACCCCTCCACTTT.

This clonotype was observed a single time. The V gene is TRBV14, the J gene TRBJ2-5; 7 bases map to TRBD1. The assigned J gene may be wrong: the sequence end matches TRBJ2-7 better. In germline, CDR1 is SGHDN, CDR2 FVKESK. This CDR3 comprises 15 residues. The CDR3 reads CASSHKTGRTYEQYF. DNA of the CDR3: TGTGCCAGCAGCCACAAGACAGGGAGAACCTACGAGCAGTACTTC.

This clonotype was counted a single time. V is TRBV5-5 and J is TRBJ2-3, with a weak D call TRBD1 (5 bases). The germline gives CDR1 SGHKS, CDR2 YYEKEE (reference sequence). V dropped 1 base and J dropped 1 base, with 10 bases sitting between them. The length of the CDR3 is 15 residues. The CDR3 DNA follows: TGTGCCAGCAGCTTGCTTTTAGGGGGCACAGATACGCAGTATTTT. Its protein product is CASSLLLGGTDTQYF.